These T cell receptor beta chains were read from a single sample in a study of blood T cells in healthy people across ages. TCRdb analysed the 5' RACE reads with MiXCR anew, one entry per CDR3 protein. The sample yields 650,000 to 800,000 distinct CDR3 sequences, approximately 48% seen once. The sequencing input was blood. The receptors derive from a man aged 55 to 69 in good health. Both conserved end residues are trimmed from each CDR3.

V gene | CDR3 length | CDR3 protein
TRBV7-2 | 13 | ASSLGPGGGYEQY
TRBV7-9 | 13 | ASSRGETGGYEQY
TRBV9 | 14 | ASSPSVQGINEKLF
TRBV4-3 | 15 | ASSQVWLESNTGELF
TRBV9 | 12 | ASSVDPVSYGYT
TRBV4-2 | 12 | ASRPGQSEETQY
TRBV7-9 | 14 | ASSVEASGVCNEQF
TRBV27 | 12 | ASSARTGGYGYT
TRBV4-1 | 14 | ASSQDTSGAYNEQF
TRBV6-5 | 14 | ASSLTSFHSYNEQF
TRBV7-9 | 12 | ASSQGTDEYGYT
TRBV12-3/TRBV12-4 | 14 | ASSLVRTGANYGYT
TRBV20-1 | 12 | SARDRERTYEQY
TRBV14 | 13 | ASSQGRGRNNEQF
TRBV5-4 | 10 | ASSLGPGPQH
TRBV7-2 | 12 | ASSSRTGNNEQF
TRBV14 | 11 | ASSLGHLYGYT
TRBV7-2 | 11 | ASRSAGANEQF
TRBV6-2/TRBV6-3 | 10 | ASRSRGQPQH
TRBV20-1 | 13 | SASSGGPDYNEQF
TRBV29-1 | 10 | SVEAGDTEAF
TRBV20-1 | 13 | SARSSGRSYNEQF
TRBV29-1 | 12 | NVGPGGGKNIQY
TRBV20-1 | 14 | SAPDLSGGSTDTQY
TRBV5-1 | 14 | ASRKSGGVFSYEQY
TRBV10-3 | 12 | AIKETGGIDTQY
TRBV25-1 | 12 | ASSERGVGVNAF
TRBV14 | 13 | ASSQVSGLDNEQF
TRBV18 | 11 | ASSPAGVEKLF
TRBV29-1 | 10 | SVEGGHETQY
TRBV20-1 | 13 | SAKNPRGVGGGYT
TRBV6-1 | 12 | ASSDLILEETQY
TRBV20-1 | 10 | SASSTGTEQY